This T cell receptor beta chain was observed in a study of blood T cell repertoires in COVID-19. Whole-study context: Acute and convalescent COVID-19 samples came from the United States, Italy and Spain. T cells, B-cell-depleted T cells, or PBMCs provided the cDNA or gDNA that served as material.

The CDR3 runs to 16 residues. Germline V CDR1 and CDR2: SGHVS, FNYEAQ. Trimming removed 3 bases from V and 2 bases from J; junction bases left unmatched: 6. Enrolment of Seattle patients took place during active infection, and they were followed longitudinally. Libraries were prepared by immunoSEQ multiplex PCR; TCRdb keeps only in-frame clonotypes and omits some of them. The sample carries over 90,000 clones, roughly 80% recorded once. This sequence originates from a man older than 75 with COVID-19, enrolled during active disease. Sequencing was carried out using peripheral blood. The rearrangement joins TRBV7-6 to TRBJ2-7; 11 nucleotides match TRBD1. CDR3 residues: CASSLGQGGGTYEQYF. The CDR3 bases are TGTGCCAGCAGCTTGGGACAGGGGGGTGGTACCTACGAGCAGTACTTC.